The entry below describes one T cell receptor beta chain. The antigen is unknown. Semi-nested PCR with Nested Universal Primer A followed constant-region reverse priming of full-length variable regions. TCRdb independently ran MiXCR on the 5' RACE reads; one entry per CDR3 protein. The sample yields over 50,000 distinct CDR3 sequences, about 25% seen once. V was cut by 7 bases and J by 8 bases, with 20 bases left in between. CDR1 MNHEY and CDR2 SVGAGI come from the germline V gene. There are 14 residues in the CDR3. Study findings and constraints: Whole repertoires were not studied in the larger cohort, only one V-J beta rearrangement. The TCR gene usage of tumor memory CD4+ T cells clustered together with blood and lymph node memory CD4+ cells and with lymph node naive CD4+ cells. Tumor Treg TCRs overlapped most with tumor naive CD4+ cells.

Sequenced: tumor-infiltrating naive CD4+ T cells sorted from the breast tumor. Subset reported: naive CD4+ T cells, CD4+CD45RA+CD25-. This rearrangement joins TRBV6-5 to TRBJ1-2; the D is unclear. This receptor was taken from a female donor with breast cancer. CDR3 region: CASMAGIGRYGYTF. CDR3 DNA sequence: TGTGCCAGCATGGCGGGAATAGGACGATACGGCTACACCTTC.